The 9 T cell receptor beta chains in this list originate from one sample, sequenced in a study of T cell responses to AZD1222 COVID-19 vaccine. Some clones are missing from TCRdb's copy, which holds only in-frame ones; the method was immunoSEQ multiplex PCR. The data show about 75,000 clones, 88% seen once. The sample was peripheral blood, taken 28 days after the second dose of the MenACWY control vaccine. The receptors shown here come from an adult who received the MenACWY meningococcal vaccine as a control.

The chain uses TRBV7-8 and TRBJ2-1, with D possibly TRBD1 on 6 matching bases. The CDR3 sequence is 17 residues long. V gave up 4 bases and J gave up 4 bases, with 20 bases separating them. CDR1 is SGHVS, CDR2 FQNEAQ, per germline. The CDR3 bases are TGTGCCAGCAGCTCCCTCCTCGAAGACAGGAATTACAATGAGCAGTTCTTC. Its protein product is CASSSLLEDRNYNEQFF.

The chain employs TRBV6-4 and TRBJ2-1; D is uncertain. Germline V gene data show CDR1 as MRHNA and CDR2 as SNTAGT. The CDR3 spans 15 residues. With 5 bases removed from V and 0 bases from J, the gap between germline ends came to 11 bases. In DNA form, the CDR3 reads TGTGCCAGCAGTCCCGGTTATAGCTCCTACAATGAGCAGTTCTTC. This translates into CASSPGYSSYNEQFF.

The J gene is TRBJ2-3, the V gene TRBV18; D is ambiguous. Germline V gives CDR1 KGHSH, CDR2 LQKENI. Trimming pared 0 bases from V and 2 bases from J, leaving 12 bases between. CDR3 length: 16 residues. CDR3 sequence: CASSPPGKSNTDTQYF. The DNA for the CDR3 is TGTGCCAGCTCACCACCGGGGAAGTCTAACACAGATACGCAGTATTTT.

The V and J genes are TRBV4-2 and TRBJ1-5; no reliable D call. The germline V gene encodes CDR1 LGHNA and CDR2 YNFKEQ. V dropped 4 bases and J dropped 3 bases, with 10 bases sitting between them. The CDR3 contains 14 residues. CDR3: CASSPQDINQPQHF. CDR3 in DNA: TGTGCCAGCAGCCCCCAAGACATCAATCAGCCCCAGCATTTT.

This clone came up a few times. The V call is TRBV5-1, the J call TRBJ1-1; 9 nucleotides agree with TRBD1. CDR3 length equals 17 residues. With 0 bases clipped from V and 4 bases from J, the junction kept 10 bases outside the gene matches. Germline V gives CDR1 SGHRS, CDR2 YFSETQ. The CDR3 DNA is TGCGCCAGCAGCTTGGGTGTTGTTAGGGACAGGGTCACTGAAGCTTTCTTT. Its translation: CASSLGVVRDRVTEAFF.

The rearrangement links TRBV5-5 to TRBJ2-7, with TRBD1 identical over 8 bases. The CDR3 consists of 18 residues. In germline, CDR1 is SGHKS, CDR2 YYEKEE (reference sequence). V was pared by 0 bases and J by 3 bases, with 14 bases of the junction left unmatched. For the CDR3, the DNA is TGTGCCAGCAGCTTGGGCATCGGCGCGACAGGGGTCTTCTACGAGCAGTACTTC. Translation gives CASSLGIGATGVFYEQYF.

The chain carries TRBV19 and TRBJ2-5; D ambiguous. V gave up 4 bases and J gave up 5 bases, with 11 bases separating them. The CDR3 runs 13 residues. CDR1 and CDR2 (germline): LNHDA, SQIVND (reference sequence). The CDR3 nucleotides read TGTGCCAGTAGTAGGGGATCTGAGGAGACCCAGTACTTC. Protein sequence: CASSRGSEETQYF.

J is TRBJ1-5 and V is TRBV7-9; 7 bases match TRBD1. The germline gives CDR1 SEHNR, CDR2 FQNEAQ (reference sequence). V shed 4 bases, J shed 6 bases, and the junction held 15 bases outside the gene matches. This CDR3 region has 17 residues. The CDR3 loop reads CASSYAVGSTGTQPQHF. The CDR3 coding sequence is TGTGCCAGCAGCTACGCAGTCGGGTCGACAGGGACTCAGCCCCAGCATTTT.

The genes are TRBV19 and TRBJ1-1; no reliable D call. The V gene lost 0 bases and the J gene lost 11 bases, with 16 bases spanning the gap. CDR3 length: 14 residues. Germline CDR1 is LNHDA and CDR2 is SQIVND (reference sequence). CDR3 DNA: TGTGCCAGTAGTATAGAGTCCGGACCCCTCGAGGCTTTCTTT. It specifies CASSIESGPLEAFF.